The 21 T cell receptor beta chains below come from one sample, sequenced in a study of blood T cell repertoires in COVID-19 (TCRdb year 2020). The library was built by means of the immunoSEQ multiplex PCR assay. Here the immuneACCESS table is served through TCRdb, limited to in-frame sequences with V and J called. Missing clones are a known gap in these copies; in checked studies unresolved V genes cover under half, and the rest lacks a known reason. The sample has about 250,000 clones on record, around 88% of them singletons. Of the sample, around 1.5% falls within the top ten clones. Sequenced input: peripheral blood. These TCRs come from an elderly man with acute or convalescent COVID-19.

This chain uses TRBV18 with TRBJ1-1, with TRBD1 matching over 7 bases. The CDR3 is 16 residues long. The germline CDR1 and CDR2 sequences are KGHSH and LQKENI. The V gene end was trimmed by 0 bases and the J gene end by 4 bases; junction bases not matched to a gene: 8. As DNA, the CDR3 is TGTGCCAGCTCACCACCCAAGGGGGCAATAAGCACTGAAGCTTTCTTT. Protein sequence: CASSPPKGAISTEAFF.

This chain joins TRBV19 and TRBJ1-5, with D perhaps TRBD1 (6 bases). The germline V gene has CDR1 LNHDA and CDR2 SQIVND (reference sequence). Trimming removed 3 bases from V and 2 bases from J, with 11 bases in between. The CDR3 sequence is 15 residues long. The CDR3 loop reads CASSINRVGNQPQHF. CDR3 nucleotide sequence: TGTGCCAGTAGTATTAACAGGGTTGGCAATCAGCCCCAGCATTTT.

The rearrangement uses TRBV6-1 and TRBJ1-1; possibly TRBD1 for D (5 bases). Per germline, CDR1 MNHNS and CDR2 SASEGT. The CDR3 is 15 residues long. V lost 3 bases, J lost 1 base, and 12 bases lay in between. Here the CDR3 reads CASSDPGVRNTEAFF. The CDR3 nucleotides read TGTGCCAGCAGTGATCCGGGGGTTAGGAACACTGAAGCTTTCTTT.

The V call is TRBV2, the J call TRBJ2-1; tentatively, D is TRBD2 (6 bases). V was pared by 9 bases and J by 9 bases, with 21 bases between. The V gene's germline CDR1 is SNHLY and CDR2 FYNNEI. This CDR3 has 14 residues. CDR3 in amino acids: CARSGRSMISEQFF. DNA for the CDR3: TGTGCCAGGTCCGGGAGAAGCATGATAAGTGAGCAGTTCTTC.

This clone was detected once. This chain links TRBV5-6 with TRBJ1-1; TRBD1 is a possible D gene (5 bases). The CDR3 sequence is 12 residues long. Trimming shortened V by 3 bases and J by 8 bases, and 11 bases separated the two germline ends. Germline V gives CDR1 SGHDT, CDR2 YYEEEE. The CDR3 nucleotides read TGTGCCAGCAGCTCTAGTACAGGAGAAGCTTTCTTT. It specifies CASSSSTGEAFF.

This sequence joins TRBV4-1 and TRBJ2-1; possibly TRBD2 for D (5 bases). CDR1 MGHRA and CDR2 YSYEKL come from the germline V gene. The V end lost 2 bases, the J end lost 9 bases, and 14 bases lay between the germline ends. This CDR3 is 14 amino acids long. Written as DNA, the CDR3 is TGCGCCAGCAGCCAACCCAGGACTGTCGGTGAGCAGTTCTTC. Its translation is CASSQPRTVGEQFF.

The chain couples TRBV6-5 to TRBJ1-1; TRBD1 is a possible D gene (6 bases). Germline V gives CDR1 MNHEY, CDR2 SVGAGI. V was cut by 6 bases and J by 1 base, with 15 bases left in between. CDR3 length: 15 residues. The chain's CDR3 is CASRINTGWNTEAFF. Written as DNA, the CDR3 is TGTGCCAGCAGAATTAACACAGGGTGGAACACTGAAGCTTTCTTT.

CDR3 bases: TGTGCCAGCAGTGAGGGCAAAGCGGGTAATCGTCAGCCCCAGCATTTT. Translating gives CASSEGKAGNRQPQHF. The V gene is TRBV2, the J gene TRBJ1-5; D gene unclear. Between the trimmed V and J ends, which lost 3 bases and 6 bases, there was a span of 18 bases. Germline CDR1 SNHLY, CDR2 FYNNEI. The CDR3 totals 16 residues.

This chain links TRBV7-9 with TRBJ1-3; D is uncertain. The CDR3 is 14 amino acids. Germline-derived CDR1 and CDR2 are SEHNR and FQNEAQ (reference sequence). The ends were cut back, 5 bases at V and 2 bases at J, with 10 bases in the middle. For the CDR3, the DNA is TGTGCCAGCAGCAGGGTGTTTACTGGAAACACCATATATTTT. Translating it yields CASSRVFTGNTIYF.

The gene calls are TRBV19 and TRBJ2-5; no definite D call. This CDR3 spans 13 amino acids. Germline lookup yields CDR1 LNHDA and CDR2 SQIVND (reference sequence). Trimming removed 6 bases at V and 4 bases at J, with 12 bases between. CDR3 loop: CASSQQSTETQYF. Here the CDR3 DNA reads TGTGCCAGTAGCCAACAGAGCACAGAGACCCAGTACTTC.

The chain uses TRBV2 and TRBJ1-2; 9 bases match TRBD1. Germline V lookup: CDR1 SNHLY, CDR2 FYNNEI. This CDR3 region has 13 residues. V was pared by 6 bases and J by 5 bases, with 4 bases of the junction left unmatched. The DNA for the CDR3 is TGTGCCAGCAGCGCGACAGGGGGGTATGGCTACACCTTC. Amino acid sequence: CASSATGGYGYTF.

The chain couples TRBV7-3 to TRBJ2-3, with D hard to call. CDR1 is SGHTA and CDR2 is FQGTGA in the germline V gene. Between the trimmed V and J ends, which lost 4 bases and 1 base, there was a span of 6 bases. This CDR3 is built from 13 residues. CDR3 nucleotides: TGTGCCAGCAGCTCGCCGGGCACAGATACGCAGTATTTT. Protein product: CASSSPGTDTQYF.

As regards this clone: This sample also contains other DNA sequences that code for the same CDR3. This chain links TRBV19 with TRBJ1-5, with 7 bases lining up with TRBD1. With 5 bases clipped from V and 4 bases from J, the junction kept 2 bases outside the gene matches. The CDR3 has 13 amino acids. Germline V gene data show CDR1 as LNHDA and CDR2 as SQIVND (reference sequence). The CDR3 spells CASSQTGNQPQHF. The CDR3 bases are TGTGCCAGTAGTCAGACAGGGAATCAGCCCCAGCATTTT.

The J gene is TRBJ2-3, the V gene TRBV11-2; TRBD2 matches 9 bases. The V and J ends lost 5 bases and 1 base, in that order; junction bases with no gene match: 4. Germline-derived CDR1 and CDR2 are SGHAT and FQNNGV. This CDR3 has 15 residues. DNA of the CDR3: TGTGCCAGCAGCACGCCTAGCGGGGGCACAGATACGCAGTATTTT. Amino acids: CASSTPSGGTDTQYF. Using reference TRBV11-2 and TRBJ2-3 for the parts outside the CDR3, the full variable domain is EAGVAQSPRYKIIEKRQSVAFWCNPISGHATLYWYQQILGQGPKLLIQFQNNGVVDDSQLPKDRFSAERLKGVDSTLKIQPAKLEDSAVYLCASSTPSGGTDTQYFGPGTRLTVL.

This rearrangement joins TRBV19 to TRBJ2-2, with TRBD1 as a possible D gene (6 bases). This CDR3 has 13 residues. Between the trimmed V and J ends, which lost 6 bases and 6 bases, there was a span of 11 bases. Germline V gene lookup returns CDR1 LNHDA and CDR2 SQIVND (reference sequence). CDR3 sequence reads: CASRLQGAGELFF. The CDR3 nucleotides read TGTGCCAGTAGACTACAGGGAGCCGGGGAGCTGTTTTTT. The entire variable domain, with the rest obtained from reference TRBV19 and TRBJ2-2, is as follows: DGGITQSPKYLFRKEGQNVTLSCEQNLNHDAMYWYRQDPGQGLRLIYYSQIVNDFQKGDIAEGYSVSREKKESFPLTVTSAQKNPTAFYLCASRLQGAGELFFGEGSRLTVL.

The chain recombines TRBV7-2 with TRBJ2-7; TRBD1 agrees at 10 bases. J was trimmed by 9 bases and V by 2 bases; bases with no gene match: 7. The CDR3 loop spans 14 amino acids. Germline V gene lookup returns CDR1 SGHTA and CDR2 FQGNSA. The CDR3 region has the DNA TGTGCCAGCAGCTTATTCGGGACAGGGGAAGTGCAGTACTTC. Amino acids: CASSLFGTGEVQYF.

V usage is TRBV4-1 and J usage is TRBJ1-4; 7 positions match TRBD1. Germline-derived CDR1 and CDR2 are MGHRA and YSYEKL. V dropped 1 base and J dropped 8; count of bases not matched to a gene: 10. The CDR3 covers 16 residues. Written as DNA, the CDR3 is TGCGCCAGCAGCCAAGTACAACAGGGGACGGGCGAAAAACTGTTTTTT. This sequence encodes CASSQVQQGTGEKLFF.

The chain carries TRBV9 and TRBJ2-1; D is possibly TRBD1 (5 bases). CDR1 and CDR2 from the germline V gene are SGDLS and YYNGEE. The CDR3 is 16 residues long. Between the trimmed V and J ends, which lost 4 bases and 1 base, there was a span of 15 bases. Here the CDR3 DNA reads TGTGCCAGCAGCCCGCGCCAGGGTCAGTCCTACAATGAGCAGTTCTTC. As protein: CASSPRQGQSYNEQFF.

The chain is built from TRBV5-1 and TRBJ2-7; 8 bases agree with TRBD1. Germline V lookup: CDR1 SGHRS, CDR2 YFSETQ. The CDR3 covers 15 residues. Germline trimming cut 4 bases from V and 2 bases from J; bases unmatched to any gene: 8. The DNA for the CDR3 is TGCGCCAGCAGCGGGCCCTCGACAGGGGCCTACGAGCAGTACTTC. Its protein product is CASSGPSTGAYEQYF.

The genes are TRBV7-3 and TRBJ1-3; maybe TRBD1 (5 bases). Germline V gives CDR1 SGHTA, CDR2 FQGTGA. The length of the CDR3 is 13 residues. With 5 bases removed from V and 4 bases from J, the gap between germline ends came to 9 bases. This CDR3 is CASSPNRGNTIYF. The CDR3 DNA sequence: TGTGCCAGCAGCCCAAACAGGGGAAACACCATATATTTT.

The chain employs TRBV12-5 and TRBJ2-1; maybe TRBD1 (6 bases). Germline CDR1 and CDR2: LGHNT and FRNRAP. The V end lost 4 bases, the J end lost 3 bases, and 19 bases lay between the germline ends. The CDR3 runs 17 residues. CDR3 loop: CASGSQMRGKDYNEQFF. The CDR3 coding sequence is TGTGCTAGTGGTTCCCAGATGAGGGGGAAGGACTACAATGAGCAGTTCTTC.